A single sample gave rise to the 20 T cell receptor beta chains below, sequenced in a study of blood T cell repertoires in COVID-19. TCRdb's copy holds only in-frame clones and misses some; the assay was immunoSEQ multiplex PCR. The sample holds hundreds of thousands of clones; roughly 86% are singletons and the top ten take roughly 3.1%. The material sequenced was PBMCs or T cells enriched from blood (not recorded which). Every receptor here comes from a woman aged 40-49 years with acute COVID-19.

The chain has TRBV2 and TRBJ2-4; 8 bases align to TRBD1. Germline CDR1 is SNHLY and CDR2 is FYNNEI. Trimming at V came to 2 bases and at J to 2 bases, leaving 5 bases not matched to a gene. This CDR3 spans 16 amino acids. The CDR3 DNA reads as TGTGCCAGCAGTGAATCCAGGGGGCTAACCAAAAACATTCAGTACTTC. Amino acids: CASSESRGLTKNIQYF.

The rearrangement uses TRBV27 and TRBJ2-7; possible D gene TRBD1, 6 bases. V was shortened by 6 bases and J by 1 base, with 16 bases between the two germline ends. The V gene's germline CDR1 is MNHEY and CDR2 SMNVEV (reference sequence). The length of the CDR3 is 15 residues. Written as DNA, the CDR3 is TGTGCCAGCAGCTGGGATTGGGGGCCTTCCTACGAGCAGTACTTC. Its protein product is CASSWDWGPSYEQYF.

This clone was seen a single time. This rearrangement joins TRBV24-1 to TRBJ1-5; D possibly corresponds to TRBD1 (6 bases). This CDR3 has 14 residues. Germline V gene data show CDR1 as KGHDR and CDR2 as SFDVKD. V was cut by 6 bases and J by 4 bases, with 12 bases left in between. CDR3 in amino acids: CATSRVGTNQPQHF. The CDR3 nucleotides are TGTGCCACCAGTCGTGTAGGGACAAATCAGCCCCAGCATTTT.

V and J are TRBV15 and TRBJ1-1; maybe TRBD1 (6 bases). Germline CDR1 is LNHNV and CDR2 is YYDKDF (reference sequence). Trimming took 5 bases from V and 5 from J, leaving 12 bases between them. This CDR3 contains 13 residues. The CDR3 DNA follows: TGTGCCACCAGCGTTTTAGGGGGTACTGAAGCTTTCTTT. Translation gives CATSVLGGTEAFF.

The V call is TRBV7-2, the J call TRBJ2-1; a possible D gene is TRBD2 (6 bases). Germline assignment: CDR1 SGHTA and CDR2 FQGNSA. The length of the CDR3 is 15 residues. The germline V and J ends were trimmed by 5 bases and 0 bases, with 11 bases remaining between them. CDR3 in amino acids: CASSSSGFSYNEQFF. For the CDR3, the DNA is TGTGCCAGCAGCAGTAGCGGATTCTCCTACAATGAGCAGTTCTTC. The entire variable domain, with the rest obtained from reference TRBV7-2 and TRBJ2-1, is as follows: GAGVSQSPSNKVTEKGKDVELRCDPISGHTALYWYRQSLGQGLEFLIYFQGNSAPDKSGLPSDRFSAERTGGSVSTLTIQRTQQEDSAVYLCASSSSGFSYNEQFFGPGTRLTVL.

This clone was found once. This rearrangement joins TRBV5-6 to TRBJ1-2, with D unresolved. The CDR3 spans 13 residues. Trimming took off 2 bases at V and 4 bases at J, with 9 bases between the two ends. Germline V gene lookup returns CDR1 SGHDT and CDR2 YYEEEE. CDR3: CASSFIGSYGYTF. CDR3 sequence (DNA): TGTGCCAGCAGCTTTATCGGGTCCTATGGCTACACCTTC.

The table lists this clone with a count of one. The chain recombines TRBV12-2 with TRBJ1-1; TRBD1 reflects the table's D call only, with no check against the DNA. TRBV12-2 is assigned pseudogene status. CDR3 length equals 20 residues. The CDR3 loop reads CASRSSYPDRVVGVRTEAFF. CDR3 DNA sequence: TGTGCAAGTCGCTCCTCATACCCCGACAGGGTTGTGGGTGTGCGGACTGAAGCTTTCTTT.

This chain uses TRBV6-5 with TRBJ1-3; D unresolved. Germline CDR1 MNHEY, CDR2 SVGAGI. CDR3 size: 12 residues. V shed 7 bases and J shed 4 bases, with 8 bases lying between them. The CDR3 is CASNFMGNTIYF. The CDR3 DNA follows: TGTGCCAGCAATTTTATGGGAAACACCATATATTTT.

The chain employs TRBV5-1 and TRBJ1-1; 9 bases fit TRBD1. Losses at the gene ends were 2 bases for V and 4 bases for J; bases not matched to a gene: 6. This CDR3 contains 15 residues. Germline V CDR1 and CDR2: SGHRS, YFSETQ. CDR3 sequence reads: CASSLQGASSTEAFF. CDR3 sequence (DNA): TGCGCCAGCAGCTTACAGGGGGCATCAAGCACTGAAGCTTTCTTT.

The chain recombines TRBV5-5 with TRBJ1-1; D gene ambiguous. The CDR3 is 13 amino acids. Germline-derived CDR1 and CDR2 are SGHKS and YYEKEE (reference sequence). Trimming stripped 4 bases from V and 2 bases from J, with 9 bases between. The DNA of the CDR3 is TGTGCCAGCAGCACGCACAGCAACACTGAAGCTTTCTTT. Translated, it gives CASSTHSNTEAFF.

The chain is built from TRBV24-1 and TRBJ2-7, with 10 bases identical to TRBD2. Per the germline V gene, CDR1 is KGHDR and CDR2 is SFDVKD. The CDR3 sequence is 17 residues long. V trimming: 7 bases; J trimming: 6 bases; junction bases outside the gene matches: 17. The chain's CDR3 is CATSPRGESGRASEQYF. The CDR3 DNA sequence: TGTGCCACCAGCCCCCGGGGCGAGAGCGGGAGGGCCTCCGAGCAGTACTTC.

CDR3 coding DNA: TGTGCCAGCAGTGACGAGAGCCCAATCGACTACGAGCAGTACTTC. Its protein product is CASSDESPIDYEQYF. The gene calls are TRBV2 and TRBJ2-7; D uncertain. Trimming pared 3 bases from V and 3 bases from J, leaving 15 bases between. The CDR3 spans 15 residues. The germline V gene has CDR1 SNHLY and CDR2 FYNNEI.

As DNA, the CDR3 is TGTGCCAGCAGCCAAGAAGGCCCGGGACAGGGGGGAGAGACCCAGTACTTC. Translation: CASSQEGPGQGGETQYF. The chain links TRBV4-2 to TRBJ2-5; 11 bases line up with TRBD1. CDR1 is LGHNA, CDR2 YNFKEQ, per germline. The CDR3 extends over 17 amino acids. V lost 0 bases, J lost 4 bases, and 7 bases stayed unmatched.

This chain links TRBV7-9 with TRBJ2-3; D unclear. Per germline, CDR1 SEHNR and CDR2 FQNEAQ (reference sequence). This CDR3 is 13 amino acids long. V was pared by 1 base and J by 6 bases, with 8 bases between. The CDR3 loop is CASSLVNRDTQYF. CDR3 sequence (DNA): TGTGCCAGCAGCTTAGTTAACCGGGATACGCAGTATTTT.

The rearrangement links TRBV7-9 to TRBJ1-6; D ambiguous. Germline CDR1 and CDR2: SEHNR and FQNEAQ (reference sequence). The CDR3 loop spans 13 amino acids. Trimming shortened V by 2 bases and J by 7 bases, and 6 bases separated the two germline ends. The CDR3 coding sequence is TGTGCCAGCAGCTTATGGGAGAATTCACCCCTCCACTTT. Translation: CASSLWENSPLHF. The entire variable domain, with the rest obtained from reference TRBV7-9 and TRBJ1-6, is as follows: DTGVSQNPRHKITKRGQNVTFRCDPISEHNRLYWYRQTLGQGPEFLTYFQNEAQLEKSRLLSDRFSAERPKGSFSTLEIQRTEQGDSAMYLCASSLWENSPLHFGNGTRLTVT.

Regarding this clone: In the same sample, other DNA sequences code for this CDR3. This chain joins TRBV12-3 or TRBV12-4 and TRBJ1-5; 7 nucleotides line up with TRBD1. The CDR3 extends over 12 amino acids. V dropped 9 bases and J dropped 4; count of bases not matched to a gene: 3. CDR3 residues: CASSRGNQPQHF. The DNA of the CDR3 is TGTGCCAGTTCCAGGGGGAATCAGCCCCAGCATTTT.

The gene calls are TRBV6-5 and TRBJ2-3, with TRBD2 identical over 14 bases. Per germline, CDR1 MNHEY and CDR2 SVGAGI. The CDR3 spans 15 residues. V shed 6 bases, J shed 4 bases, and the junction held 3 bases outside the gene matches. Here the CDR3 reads CASRGTSGSADTQYF. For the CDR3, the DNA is TGTGCCAGCAGGGGGACTAGCGGGAGTGCAGATACGCAGTATTTT.

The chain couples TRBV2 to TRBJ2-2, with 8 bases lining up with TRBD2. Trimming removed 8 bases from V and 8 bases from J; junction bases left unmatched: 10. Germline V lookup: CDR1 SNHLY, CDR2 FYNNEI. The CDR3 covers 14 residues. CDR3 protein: CASSTRTSFGELFF. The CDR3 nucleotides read TGTGCCAGCTCTACCCGGACTAGCTTTGGGGAGCTGTTTTTT.

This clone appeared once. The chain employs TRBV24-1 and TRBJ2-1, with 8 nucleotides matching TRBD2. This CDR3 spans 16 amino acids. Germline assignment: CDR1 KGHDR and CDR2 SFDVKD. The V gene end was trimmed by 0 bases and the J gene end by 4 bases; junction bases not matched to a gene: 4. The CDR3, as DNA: TGTGCCACCAGTGATTTGAGTAGCGGGGCGTACAATGAGCAGTTCTTC. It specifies CATSDLSSGAYNEQFF.

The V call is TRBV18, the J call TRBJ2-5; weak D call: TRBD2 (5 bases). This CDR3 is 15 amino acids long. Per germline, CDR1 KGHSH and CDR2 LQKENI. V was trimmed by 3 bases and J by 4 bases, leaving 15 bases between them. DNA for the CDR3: TGTGCCAGCTCACCGGCGGGCGGGCTCGGAGAGACCCAGTACTTC. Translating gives CASSPAGGLGETQYF.